Detailed here is one T cell receptor beta chain. Together with a sample-barcoded 5' primer, a J-beta primer mix was included in a second PCR lasting about 6 to 11 cycles. A 12-random-nucleotide template-switch adaptor tagged each cDNA molecule. Each CDR3 protein is one row after TCRdb ran MiXCR on the 5' RACE reads. The repertoire has roughly 830,000 distinct CDR3 sequences, around 62% of them found once; the top ten carry 25% to 35%. The CDR3 loop spans 19 amino acids. CDR1 and CDR2 from the germline V gene are MNHNS and SASEGT. V lost 6 bases to trimming and J lost 0 bases; unmatched junction nucleotides: 10. This entry belongs to a study of blood T cells in healthy people across ages.

Sequencing was done on a sample of blood. The chain employs TRBV6-1 and TRBJ2-1, with 14 bases aligning to TRBD2. The source of this sequence is a man in his thirties or forties in good health. For the CDR3, the DNA is TGTGCCAGCAGGGAGAGGACTAGCGGGGGGCTACGCTCCTACAATGAGCAGTTCTTC. It is translated as CASRERTSGGLRSYNEQFF.